The T cell receptor beta chain under discussion was sequenced for a study of T cell responses to AZD1222 COVID-19 vaccine. Second doses were pooled across both intervals (about 4 or about 12 weeks). Overall study findings and caveats: Spike-specific TCR breadth and depth both grew after two AZD1222 doses. Among AZD1222 vaccinees, only five to seven were seropositive at baseline.

In the case of this clone: What it binds is unknown.

Data came from immunoSEQ multiplex PCR; TCRdb stores just in-frame clones and leaves some out. The sample consists of about 150,000 clones, about 89% of them appearing once. Per germline, CDR1 MDHEN and CDR2 SYDVKM. This CDR3 contains 11 residues. J lost 7 bases, V lost 4 bases, and 0 bases had no gene match. The sequence was collected from an adult who received the AZD1222 COVID-19 vaccine. The chain employs TRBV28 and TRBJ1-1; 7 bases align to TRBD1. Source: peripheral blood, taken 28 days after the second AZD1222 dose. The CDR3 coding sequence is TGTGCCAGCAGTTGGACAGGTGAAGCTTTCTTT. Encoded protein: CASSWTGEAFF. The full variable domain, completed using reference TRBV28 and TRBJ1-1, is DVKVTQSSRYLVKRTGEKVFLECVQDMDHENMFWYRQDPGLGLRLIYFSYDVKMKEKGDIPEGYSVSREKKERFSLILESASTNQTSMYLCASSWTGEAFFGQGTRLTVV.